This T cell receptor (beta chain) was identified in a study of blood T cell repertoires in COVID-19. The CDR3 is made up of 16 amino acids. Trimming cost V 4 bases and J 4 bases; bases outside gene matches: 11. Germline V gene lookup returns CDR1 MNHEY and CDR2 SVGAGI. The assay was immunoSEQ multiplex PCR, and TCRdb's table has in-frame clones only and misses some. The sample records 200,000 or so clones, 75% to 90% being singletons. This receptor was obtained from a man in his 60s who had recovered from COVID-19. Sequencing was performed on peripheral blood. The V and J genes are TRBV6-5 and TRBJ1-1; TRBD1 agrees at 8 bases. For the CDR3, the DNA is TGTGCCAGCAGTTTTCAAATGGACAGGGAGGGCACTGAAGCTTTCTTT. It translates to CASSFQMDREGTEAFF.